The 5 T cell receptor beta chains below come from one sample, sequenced in a study of Tregs in tolerant kidney transplant recipients. No antigen has been identified for these receptors. Assay used: immunoSEQ multiplex PCR; TCRdb lists only in-frame clones, some missing. Counted here are 8,000 or so clones, about 35% occurring once; the ten biggest clones make up about 5.6%. FACS sorting followed a roughly 6-day coculture of CFSE-labeled recipient PBMCs with irradiated graft donor PBMCs. The specimen comprised CD8+ T cells from blood cultured with allogeneic cells, sampled before the transplant. The receptors here all came from a human patient who received a combined kidney and bone marrow transplant.

The chain links TRBV5-8 to TRBJ1-5; perhaps TRBD1 as D (6 bases). Trimming removed 3 bases from V and 7 bases from J, with 20 bases in between. CDR3 size: 16 residues. In germline, CDR1 is SGHTS, CDR2 YDEGEE. The DNA of the CDR3 is TGTGCCAGCAGCTCTGGCCGGGGCAGGGGAGGGCAGCCCCAGCATTTT. The encoded protein is CASSSGRGRGGQPQHF.

This clone was counted between two and nine times. The chain employs TRBV4-2 and TRBJ2-5, with D possibly being TRBD1 (5 bases). The CDR3 contains 15 residues. CDR1 LGHNA and CDR2 YNFKEQ come from the germline V gene. V lost 0 bases to trimming and J lost 1 base, with 9 bases between them. This chain's CDR3 is CASSQEGRAQETQYF. CDR3 DNA: TGTGCCAGCAGCCAAGAGGGCAGGGCCCAAGAGACCCAGTACTTC.

The gene calls are TRBV4-1 and TRBJ2-7; D remains ambiguous. Germline CDR1 reads MGHRA; CDR2 reads YSYEKL. This CDR3 has 13 residues. Deletions cut 5 bases from V and 0 bases from J, with 8 bases between. This CDR3 reads CASSLRPSYEQYF. The CDR3 region has the DNA TGCGCCAGCAGCTTGAGGCCCTCCTACGAGCAGTACTTC.

The chain uses TRBV5-6 and TRBJ1-5; the D is unclear. The length of the CDR3 is 14 residues. Trimming removed 0 bases at V and 5 bases at J, with 9 bases between. The germline CDR1 and CDR2 sequences are SGHDT and YYEEEE. Here the CDR3 reads CASSLGLGHQPQHF. For the CDR3, the DNA is TGTGCCAGCAGCTTGGGGCTGGGCCATCAGCCCCAGCATTTT. Filled out from reference TRBV5-6 and TRBJ1-5, the complete variable domain reads DAGVTQSPTHLIKTRGQQVTLRCSPKSGHDTVSWYQQALGQGPQFIFQYYEEEERQRGNFPDRFSGHQFPNYSSELNVNALLLGDSALYLCASSLGLGHQPQHFGDGTRLSIL.

This chain uses TRBV4-2 with TRBJ2-3; D uncertain. This CDR3 region has 15 residues. CDR1 is LGHNA and CDR2 is YNFKEQ in the germline V gene. V gave up 0 bases and J gave up 1 base, with 8 bases separating them. Written as DNA, the CDR3 is TGTGCCAGCAGCCAAGAATACGGAGGCACAGATACGCAGTATTTT. Protein sequence: CASSQEYGGTDTQYF.